This TCR beta chain comes out of a study of blood T cell repertoires in COVID-19. CDR3 size: 14 residues. V gave up 4 bases and J gave up 4 bases, with 11 bases separating them. Germline CDR1 and CDR2: MDHEN and SYDVKM. Profiled with immunoSEQ multiplex PCR; TCRdb holds only in-frame clones, not every one. This table has approximately 230,000 clones, approximately 86% appearing once. This clone was seen once. The TCR was taken from a woman aged 30 to 39 with acute COVID-19. The sample comprised PBMCs or T cells enriched from blood (not recorded which). The chain has TRBV28 and TRBJ1-5; D gene uncertain. The CDR3: CASSWEQTNQPQHF. The CDR3 nucleotides read TGTGCCAGCAGTTGGGAGCAGACAAATCAGCCCCAGCATTTT.